The rows below give T cell receptor beta chains drawn from one sample of a study of shared clonotypes between healthy human individuals. Produced via immunoSEQ multiplex PCR; TCRdb's table is partial and in-frame only. Of about 490,000 clones listed, 70% to 85% were seen once; the top ten hold 9.5% to 15%. Input material: PBMCs. Receptors were obtained from a middle-aged woman in good health. Some clones in this sample may be carry-over from other donors' samples. The CDR3 runs from the conserved cysteine through the conserved F or W. A D gene is named only where the DNA matches it firmly. Clone sizes are given selectively: once, few, many, or a class where the clone is expanded.

J gene	D gene	V gene	clone size	CDR3 DNA	CDR3 protein
TRBJ1-5	-	TRBV5-5	-	TGTGCCAGCAGCTTCCAACCAACATTCGCCGGGAGCAAGCAGCCCCAGCATTTT	CASSFQPTFAGSKQPQHF
TRBJ2-7	-	TRBV5-4	-	TGTGCCAGCAGCCCTCACGGGGGGACAGCCTCCTACGAGCAGTACTTC	CASSPHGGTASYEQYF
TRBJ2-7	-	TRBV19	once	TGTGCCAGTAGTTTCCAGGTCAAAAACTACGAGCAGTACTTC	CASSFQVKNYEQYF
TRBJ1-5	-	TRBV29-1	-	TGCAGCGTACAAGGAGGGCAGCATCAGCCCCAGCATTTT	CSVQGGQHQPQHF
TRBJ2-7	TRBD1	TRBV11-2	-	TGTGCCAGCAGCTCTCCGGGACAGGGTTACGAGCAGTACTTC	CASSSPGQGYEQYF
TRBJ2-5	TRBD2	TRBV19	-	TGTGCCAGTAGTATAATTAGCGGGTTCCAAGAGACCCAGTACTTC	CASSIISGFQETQYF
TRBJ2-1	TRBD2	TRBV7-7	once	TGTGCCAGCAGCCTGTCAACTAGCGGCAATGAGCAGTTCTTC	CASSLSTSGNEQFF
TRBJ2-7	TRBD1	TRBV6-6	-	TGTGCCAGCAGCCGGGACAGGGGGCGTGGGGAGCAGTACTTC	CASSRDRGRGEQYF
TRBJ2-7	TRBD2	TRBV4-3	-	TGCGCCAGCAGCCATCCCGCCGGGACTAGCGTCACTTACGAGCAGTACTTC	CASSHPAGTSVTYEQYF
TRBJ1-5	-	TRBV4-1	-	TGCGCCAGCAGCCAAGATTCAGGACCCCGCGACTACAATCAGCCCCAGCATTTT	CASSQDSGPRDYNQPQHF
TRBJ1-1	-	TRBV18	-	TGTGCCAGCTCACCCTTGACAGCGCTGAACACTGAAGCTTTCTTT	CASSPLTALNTEAFF
TRBJ2-2	-	TRBV27	-	TGTGCCATCGGACAGAACACCGGGGAGCTGTTTTTT	CAIGQNTGELFF
TRBJ2-7	-	TRBV4-2	-	TGTGCCAGCAGCCCCGACAGGAACTCCTACGAGCAGTACTTC	CASSPDRNSYEQYF
TRBJ1-2	-	TRBV6-1	-	TGTGCCAGCAGTGAGGCAGGGGTCTATGGCTACACCTTC	CASSEAGVYGYTF
TRBJ1-1	-	TRBV6-1	-	TGTGCCAGCAGTGAACAGAGGTCTGGCACTGAAGCTTTCTTT	CASSEQRSGTEAFF
TRBJ1-2	-	TRBV18	once	TGTGCCAGCTCACAAGCGTCCGGGGACGGCTACACCTTC	CASSQASGDGYTF
TRBJ1-5	-	TRBV15	-	TGTGCCACCAGCAGAGAAAGGTCTAATCAGCCCCAGCATTTT	CATSRERSNQPQHF
TRBJ2-7	-	TRBV7-2	-	TGTGCCAGCAGCTTAGTAATAGGGTCAACCTACGAGCAGTACTTC	CASSLVIGSTYEQYF
TRBJ2-7	TRBD2	TRBV4-3	-	TGCGCCAGCAGCCGATCGACTAGCGGGAGGCGCGAGCAGTACTTC	CASSRSTSGRREQYF
TRBJ2-2	-	TRBV30	-	TGTGCCTCCCCCCCTCCGACAAAGGGAGCCACCGGGGAGCTGTTTTTT	CASPPPTKGATGELFF
TRBJ2-5	-	TRBV28	-	TGTGCCAGCAGTTGGGTCCGCGGGACTCCCTATGTAGTGGCCCAGTACTTC	CASSWVRGTPYVVAQYF
TRBJ2-3	TRBD1	TRBV18	-	TGTGCCAGCTCAACCGGGACAGTAGATACGCAGTATTTT	CASSTGTVDTQYF
TRBJ2-1	TRBD2	TRBV7-9	-	TGTGCCCGCGGTTCAGGGGCTAGCGGGGGGAATGAGCAGTTCTTC	CARGSGASGGNEQFF
TRBJ2-2	-	TRBV10-2	-	TGCGCCAGCGGTCAGGGGTACACCGGGGAGCTGTTTTTT	CASGQGYTGELFF
TRBJ2-1	TRBD1	TRBV11-1	-	TGTGCCAGCAGCTTAGCGGGACAGGACAATGAGCAGTTCTTC	CASSLAGQDNEQFF
TRBJ2-2	-	TRBV4-2	-	TGTGCCAGCAGCCAGGCCTCGGGACAAGCGAACACCGGGGAGCTGTTTTTT	CASSQASGQANTGELFF
TRBJ2-3	-	TRBV7-9	many	TGTGCCAGCAGCTTAGCGTCTAGTGCGCAGTATTTT	CASSLASSAQYF
TRBJ2-7	-	TRBV7-2	-	TGTGCCAGCAGCTTGGGTTGGTTGGGCGAGCAGTACTTC	CASSLGWLGEQYF
TRBJ2-5	TRBD2	TRBV5-4	-	TGTGCCAGCAGCCCGGGCGGGACTATCCAAGAGACCCAGTACTTC	CASSPGGTIQETQYF
TRBJ2-5	-	TRBV2	-	TGTGCCAGCAGTGGGGCGGCCAGCCGGCAGGAGACCCAGTACTTC	CASSGAASRQETQYF
TRBJ2-3	TRBD2	TRBV7-2	-	TGTGCCAGCAGACAGAACCCTAGCGGGACAGATACGCAGTATTTT	CASRQNPSGTDTQYF
TRBJ2-1	TRBD2	TRBV28	once	TGTGCCAGCCGGTCCCTAGCGGGAGGGCCCACGGGCAATGAGCAGTTCTTC	CASRSLAGGPTGNEQFF
TRBJ2-1	-	TRBV6-1	-	TGTGCCAGCAGTGAAGCGTCGGTTTACAATGAGCAGTTCTTC	CASSEASVYNEQFF
TRBJ2-5	-	TRBV5-1	-	TGCGCCAGCAGCCTCCGGGACCCAAAAGAGACCCAGTACTTC	CASSLRDPKETQYF
TRBJ2-1	-	TRBV28	few	TGTGCCAGCAGTATCGGTCTGGGTGAGCAGTTCTTC	CASSIGLGEQFF
TRBJ2-1	-	TRBV7-9	-	TGTGCCAGCAGTCGGGATCCTACAAGCTCCTACAATGAGCAGTTCTTC	CASSRDPTSSYNEQFF
TRBJ2-5	TRBD1	TRBV27	-	TGTGCCAGCAGTTTATCTCGGACAGGGTCGGGGCGAGAGACCCAGTACTTC	CASSLSRTGSGRETQYF
TRBJ2-7	-	TRBV4-2	-	TGTGCCAGCAGCCAAGTGAGTAGATCCTACGAGCAGTACTTC	CASSQVSRSYEQYF
TRBJ2-3	TRBD1	TRBV29-1	-	TGCAGCGTGGACAGGGGCACAGATACGCAGTATTTT	CSVDRGTDTQYF
TRBJ2-3	-	TRBV9	few	TGTGCCAGCAGCCTAGAGGATACGCAGTATTTT	CASSLEDTQYF
TRBJ1-2	TRBD1	TRBV4-1	-	TGCGCCAGCAGCCAAGACGCCAGGGGGACATGGTATGGCTACACCTTC	CASSQDARGTWYGYTF
TRBJ2-3	-	TRBV15	-	TGTGCCACCAGCAGAGATCAATCGGCGCGAGATACGCAGTATTTT	CATSRDQSARDTQYF
TRBJ1-1	-	TRBV5-4	-	TGTGCCAGCAGGCTACGGGCACTGGGAGACACTGAAGCTTTCTTT	CASRLRALGDTEAFF
TRBJ2-4	TRBD2	TRBV10-3	-	TGTGCCATCAGTGCGACTAGCCCTTTTGGAGGGCACATTCAGTACTTC	CAISATSPFGGHIQYF
TRBJ2-7	TRBD1	TRBV6-4	-	TGTGCCAGCACCCTTAGTCCGGGACAGGGGGCATGTGAGCAGTACTTC	CASTLSPGQGACEQYF
TRBJ2-6	-	TRBV5-6	-	TGTGCCAGCAGCTTCCCGGCTGGGGCCAACGTCCTGACTTTC	CASSFPAGANVLTF
TRBJ2-2	TRBD1	TRBV7-9	-	TGTGCCAGCAGCAAACCGGGACAGGGGGTAAACACCGGGGAGCTGTTTTTT	CASSKPGQGVNTGELFF